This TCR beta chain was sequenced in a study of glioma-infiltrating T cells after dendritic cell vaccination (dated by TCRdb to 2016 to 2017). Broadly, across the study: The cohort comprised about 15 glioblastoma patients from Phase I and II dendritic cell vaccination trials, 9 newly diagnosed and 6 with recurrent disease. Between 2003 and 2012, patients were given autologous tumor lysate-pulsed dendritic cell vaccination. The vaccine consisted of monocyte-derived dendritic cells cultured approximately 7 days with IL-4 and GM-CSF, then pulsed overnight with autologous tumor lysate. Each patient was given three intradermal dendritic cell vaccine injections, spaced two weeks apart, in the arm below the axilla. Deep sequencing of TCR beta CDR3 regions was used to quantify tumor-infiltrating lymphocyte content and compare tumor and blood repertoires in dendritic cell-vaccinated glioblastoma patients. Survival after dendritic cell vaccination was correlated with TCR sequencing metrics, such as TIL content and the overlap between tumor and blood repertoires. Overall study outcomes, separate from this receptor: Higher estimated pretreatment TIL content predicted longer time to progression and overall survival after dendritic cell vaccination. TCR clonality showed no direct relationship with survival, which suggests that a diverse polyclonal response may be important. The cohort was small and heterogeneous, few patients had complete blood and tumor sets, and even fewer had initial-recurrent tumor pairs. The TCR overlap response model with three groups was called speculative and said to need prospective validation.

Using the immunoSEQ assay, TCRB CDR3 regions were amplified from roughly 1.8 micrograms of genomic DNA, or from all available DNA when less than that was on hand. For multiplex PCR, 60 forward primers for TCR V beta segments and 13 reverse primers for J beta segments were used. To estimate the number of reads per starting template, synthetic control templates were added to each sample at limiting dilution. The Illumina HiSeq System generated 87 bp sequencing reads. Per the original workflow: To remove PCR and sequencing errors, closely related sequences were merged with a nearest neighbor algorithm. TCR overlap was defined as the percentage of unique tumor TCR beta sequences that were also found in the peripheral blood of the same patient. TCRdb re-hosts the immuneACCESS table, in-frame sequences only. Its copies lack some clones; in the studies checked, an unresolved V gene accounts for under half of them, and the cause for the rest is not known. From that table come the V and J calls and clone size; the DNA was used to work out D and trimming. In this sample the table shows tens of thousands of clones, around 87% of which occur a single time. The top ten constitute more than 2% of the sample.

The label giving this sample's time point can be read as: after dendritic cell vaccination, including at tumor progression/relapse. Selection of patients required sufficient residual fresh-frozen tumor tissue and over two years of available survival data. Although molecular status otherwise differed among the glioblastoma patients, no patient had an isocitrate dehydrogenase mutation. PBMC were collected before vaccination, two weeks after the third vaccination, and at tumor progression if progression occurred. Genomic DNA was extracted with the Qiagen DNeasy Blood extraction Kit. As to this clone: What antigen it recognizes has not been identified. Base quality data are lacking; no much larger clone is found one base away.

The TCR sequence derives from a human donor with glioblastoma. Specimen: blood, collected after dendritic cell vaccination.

The nucleotides read TGTGCCAGCAGTTTATTCGGGAATCAGCCCCAGCATTTT. Its product reads: CASSLFGNQPQHF. The rearrangement combines TRBV27 with TRBJ1-5; no D gene can be assigned with confidence. CDR1 and CDR2, looked up from the germline V gene (reference sequence), are MNHEY and SMNVEV. The trim is 1 base for V and 4 bases for J, with a gap of 5 bases between the germline ends. The CDR3 numbers 13 residues from cysteine through phenylalanine. Only the CDR3 DNA is retained, 39 bases long and in frame from the first base.